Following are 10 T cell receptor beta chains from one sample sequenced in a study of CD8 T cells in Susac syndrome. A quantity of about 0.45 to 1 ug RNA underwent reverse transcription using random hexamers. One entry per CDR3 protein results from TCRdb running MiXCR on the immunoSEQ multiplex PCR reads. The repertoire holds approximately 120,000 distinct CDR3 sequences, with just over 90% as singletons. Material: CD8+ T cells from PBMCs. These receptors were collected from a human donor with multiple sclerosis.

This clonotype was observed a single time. The CDR3 is CASSSTGRHNEQFF. The CDR3 nucleotides read TGTGCCAGCAGCTCGACAGGGCGGCACAATGAGCAGTTCTTC. The chain recombines TRBV7-7 with TRBJ2-1; 7 bases fit TRBD1. CDR1 and CDR2 from the germline V gene are SSHAT and FNYEAQ (reference sequence). The CDR3 covers 14 residues. After removal of 4 bases from V and 5 bases from J, the junction contained 5 bases not matched to a gene.

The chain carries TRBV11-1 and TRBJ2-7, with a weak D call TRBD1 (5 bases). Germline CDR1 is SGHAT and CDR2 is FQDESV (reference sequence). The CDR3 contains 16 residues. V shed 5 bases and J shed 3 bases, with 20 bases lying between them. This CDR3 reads CASSPSKGSPGYEQYF. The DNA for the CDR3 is TGTGCCAGCAGCCCGTCGAAGGGGTCCCCGGGCTACGAGCAGTACTTC.

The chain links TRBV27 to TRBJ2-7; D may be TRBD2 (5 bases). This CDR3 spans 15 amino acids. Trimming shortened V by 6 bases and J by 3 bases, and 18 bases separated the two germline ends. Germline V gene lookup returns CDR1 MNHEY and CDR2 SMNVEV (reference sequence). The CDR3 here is CASSSPRDRNYEQYF. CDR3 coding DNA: TGTGCCAGCAGCTCCCCCCGGGATCGCAACTACGAGCAGTACTTC.

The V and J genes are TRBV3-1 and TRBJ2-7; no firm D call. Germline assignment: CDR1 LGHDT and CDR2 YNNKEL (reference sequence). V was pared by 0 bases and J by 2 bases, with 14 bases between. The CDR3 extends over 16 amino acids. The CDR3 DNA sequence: TGTGCCAGCAGCCAAGATCCACGGGTCCTTCCCTACGAGCAGTACGTC. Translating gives CASSQDPRVLPYEQYV.

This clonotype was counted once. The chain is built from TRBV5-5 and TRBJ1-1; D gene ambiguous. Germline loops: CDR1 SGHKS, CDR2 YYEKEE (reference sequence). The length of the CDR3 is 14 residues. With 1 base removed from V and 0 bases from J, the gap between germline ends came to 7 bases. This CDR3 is CASSLPRLNTEAFF. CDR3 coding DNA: TGTGCCAGCAGCTTGCCGCGTTTGAACACTGAAGCTTTCTTT.

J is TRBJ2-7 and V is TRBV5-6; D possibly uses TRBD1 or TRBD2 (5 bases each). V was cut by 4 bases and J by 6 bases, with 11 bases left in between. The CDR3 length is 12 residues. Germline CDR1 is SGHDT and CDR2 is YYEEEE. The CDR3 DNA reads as TGTGCCAGCAGCATAAGGGGAGTCGAGCAGTACTTC. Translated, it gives CASSIRGVEQYF.

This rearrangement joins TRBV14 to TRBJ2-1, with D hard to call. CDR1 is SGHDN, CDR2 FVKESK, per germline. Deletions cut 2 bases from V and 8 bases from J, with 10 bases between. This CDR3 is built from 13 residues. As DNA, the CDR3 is TGTGCCAGCAGCCAAATTAGACTCTATGAGCAGTTCTTC. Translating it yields CASSQIRLYEQFF.

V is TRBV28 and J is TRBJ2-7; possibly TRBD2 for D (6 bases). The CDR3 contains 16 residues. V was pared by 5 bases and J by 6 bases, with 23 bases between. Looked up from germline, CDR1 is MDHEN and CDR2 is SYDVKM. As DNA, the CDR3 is TGTGCCAGCAGTCCAACGGGGGAGCCGACGGGGGTCGAGCAGTACTTC. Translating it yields CASSPTGEPTGVEQYF. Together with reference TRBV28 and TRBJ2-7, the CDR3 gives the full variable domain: DVKVTQSSRYLVKRTGEKVFLECVQDMDHENMFWYRQDPGLGLRLIYFSYDVKMKEKGDIPEGYSVSREKKERFSLILESASTNQTSMYLCASSPTGEPTGVEQYFGPGTRLTVT.

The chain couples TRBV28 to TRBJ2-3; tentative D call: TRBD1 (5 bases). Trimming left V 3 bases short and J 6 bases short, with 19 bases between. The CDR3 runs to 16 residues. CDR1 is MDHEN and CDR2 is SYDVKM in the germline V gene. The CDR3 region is CASSFPMAQGGDTQYF. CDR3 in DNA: TGTGCCAGCAGTTTCCCCATGGCCCAGGGCGGTGATACGCAGTATTTT.

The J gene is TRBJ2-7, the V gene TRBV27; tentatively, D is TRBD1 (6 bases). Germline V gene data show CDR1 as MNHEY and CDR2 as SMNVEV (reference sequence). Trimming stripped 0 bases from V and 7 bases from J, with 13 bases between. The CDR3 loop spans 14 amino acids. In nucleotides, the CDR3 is TGTGCCAGCAGTTTATCCTCTACAGGGAATGAGCAGTACTTC. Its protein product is CASSLSSTGNEQYF.